The T cell receptor beta chain under discussion was sequenced for a study of cytomegalovirus exposure and HLA in healthy donors. Notes on the study in general: A later analysis reported that several of the most significant clusters appeared to be linked to common viral pathogens, among them Epstein-Barr virus. Reported findings show TCR beta sequences accurately forecast HLA-A and HLA-B alleles in most subjects.

Nominally healthy donors were sampled, though unrecorded immune exposures were likely. The PCR used 60 Vbeta and 13 Jbeta primers. The assay was immunoSEQ multiplex PCR, and TCRdb's table has in-frame clones only and misses some. The table gives 55,000 to 75,000 clones; the top ten clones make up approximately 1.6% of it. V lost 2 bases to trimming and J lost 6 bases; unmatched junction nucleotides: 9. CDR1 is SGHTA, CDR2 FQGTGA, per germline. The CDR3 covers 15 residues. On this clone itself: Its antigen remains unknown.

This receptor was identified in a woman aged 25-40 years in good health and CMV-seronegative. The genes are TRBV7-3 and TRBJ2-7, with 8 bases matching TRBD2. Sample: PBMCs. CDR3 amino acids: CASSLGGRNPGEQYF. The CDR3 nucleotides are TGTGCCAGCAGCTTAGGCGGGAGGAACCCGGGCGAGCAGTACTTC. Full variable domain (missing parts from reference TRBV7-3 and TRBJ2-7): GAGVSQTPSNKVTEKGKYVELRCDPISGHTALYWYRQSLGQGPEFLIYFQGTGAADDSGLPNDRFFAVRPEGSVSTLKIQRTERGDSAVYLCASSLGGRNPGEQYFGPGTRLTVT.